This T cell receptor beta chain is drawn from a study of shared clonotypes between healthy human individuals. Notes on the study in general: Sampling included only blood; tissue repertoires likely differ.

About this clone itself: Its antigen is not known.

Original analysis: Because ImmunoSEQ provided only junction sequences with no quality scores, the filtering differed. The data were produced by immunoSEQ multiplex PCR, yet TCRdb's version contains in-frame clones alone and is incomplete. V, J and clone size reflect that table, while D and trimming were determined from the DNA. This sample has 450,000 to 500,000 clones, with 76% found just once. Donors were healthy HIV-negative adults without recent acute infections or vaccinations. The donor cohort consisted entirely of Caucasian adults residing in Nashville, Tennessee. The CDR3 has 12 amino acids. V trimming: 4 bases; J trimming: 8 bases; junction bases outside the gene matches: 3. CDR1 is SGHDN and CDR2 is FVKESK in the germline V gene.

This chain joins TRBV14 and TRBJ1-2, with TRBD1 matching 8 bases. This receptor was identified in a woman aged 40 to 50 in good health. Some clones in this sample may be carry-over from other donors' samples. Material: PBMCs. The CDR3 DNA follows: TGTGCCAGCAGCCGGACAGGGCGAGGCTACACCTTC. This translates into CASSRTGRGYTF. Full variable domain (rest looked up from reference TRBV14 and TRBJ1-2): EAGVTQFPSHSVIEKGQTVTLRCDPISGHDNLYWYRRVMGKEIKFLLHFVKESKQDESGMPNNRFLAERTGGTYSTLKVQPAELEDSGVYFCASSRTGRGYTFGSGTRLTVV.